These 12 T cell receptor beta chains were sequenced from one sample in a study of CD8 T cells in Susac syndrome. Random hexamers were used to reverse transcribe an amount of about 0.45 to 1 ug RNA. Each CDR3 protein is one row after TCRdb ran MiXCR on the immunoSEQ multiplex PCR reads. The sample consists of around 56,000 distinct CDR3 sequences, around 94% of them appearing once. The sequenced sample was CD8+ T cells from PBMCs. Every receptor here comes from a human donor in good health.

The chain couples TRBV10-3 to TRBJ2-5; D gene unclear. The V end lost 8 bases, the J end lost 1 base, and 11 bases lay between the germline ends. CDR3 length: 13 residues. CDR1 and CDR2 from the germline V gene are ENHRY and SYGVKD. CDR3 nucleotides: TGTGCCATCGGTAACGGTATCCAAGAGACCCAGTACTTC. Protein product: CAIGNGIQETQYF.

J is TRBJ2-1 and V is TRBV9; D remains unclear. Trimming shortened V by 4 bases and J by 6 bases, and 11 bases separated the two germline ends. The CDR3 covers 13 residues. Looked up from germline, CDR1 is SGDLS and CDR2 is YYNGEE. CDR3 amino acids: CASSPGSLNEQFF. CDR3 in DNA: TGTGCCAGCAGCCCCGGCAGCCTCAATGAGCAGTTCTTC.

The chain employs TRBV4-1 and TRBJ2-3, with unresolved D. V lost 0 bases to trimming and J lost 5 bases, with 9 bases between them. The germline CDR1 and CDR2 sequences are MGHRA and YSYEKL. There are 14 residues in the CDR3. The CDR3 sequence: CASSQEGPRDTQYF. CDR3 sequence (DNA): TGCGCCAGCAGCCAAGAAGGGCCCCGAGATACGCAGTATTTT.

The gene calls are TRBV7-8 and TRBJ2-5, with TRBD1 identical over 9 bases. The CDR3 sequence is 14 residues long. From germline, CDR1 is SGHVS and CDR2 FQNEAQ. Trimming cost V 4 bases and J 5 bases; bases outside gene matches: 5. Here the CDR3 DNA reads TGTGCCAGCAGCTCCGGGACAGGGTTGGAGACCCAGTACTTC. Residues: CASSSGTGLETQYF.

The V and J genes are TRBV25-1 and TRBJ2-7; D is unclear. The CDR3 is 11 residues long. Trimming pared 9 bases from V and 8 bases from J, leaving 14 bases between. Germline V gene lookup returns CDR1 MGHDK and CDR2 SYGVNS. Here the CDR3 reads CASGGVGKQYF. The CDR3 nucleotides are TGTGCCAGTGGTGGGGTTGGTAAGCAGTACTTC.

This chain links TRBV11-2 with TRBJ2-1; D is undetermined. CDR1 and CDR2 from the germline V gene are SGHAT and FQNNGV. V was cut by 7 bases and J by 6 bases, with 13 bases left in between. The CDR3 runs to 13 residues. CDR3 sequence (DNA): TGTGCCAGCACCCTAGGCGCCCGCAATGAGCAGTTCTTC. Translating it yields CASTLGARNEQFF. Full variable domain (outside the CDR3, taken from reference TRBV11-2 and TRBJ2-1): EAGVAQSPRYKIIEKRQSVAFWCNPISGHATLYWYQQILGQGPKLLIQFQNNGVVDDSQLPKDRFSAERLKGVDSTLKIQPAKLEDSAVYLCASTLGARNEQFFGPGTRLTVL.

This chain joins TRBV5-4 and TRBJ2-5, with 11 bases identical to TRBD2. Germline CDR1 reads SGHNT; CDR2 reads YYREEE (reference sequence). The CDR3 runs to 16 residues. V trimming: 4 bases; J trimming: 7 bases; junction bases outside the gene matches: 12. The CDR3 nucleotides read TGTGCCAGCAGCCCGACGGGACTAGCGGAGCCGCCGACCCAGTACTTC. Its protein is CASSPTGLAEPPTQYF.

This chain uses TRBV20-1 with TRBJ1-5; possible D gene TRBD1, 5 bases. Trimming left V 4 bases short and J 8 bases short, with 27 bases between. Germline loops: CDR1 DFQATT, CDR2 SNEGSKA (reference sequence). The CDR3 runs to 17 residues. The CDR3 DNA is TGCAGTGCTACCTACCGGGACCCTGAGTATCCTGGGGAGCCCCAGCATTTT. This sequence encodes CSATYRDPEYPGEPQHF.

The rearrangement joins TRBV10-3 to TRBJ2-3, with TRBD2 identical over 8 bases. Trimming cost V 6 bases and J 4 bases; bases outside gene matches: 18. Germline V gives CDR1 ENHRY, CDR2 SYGVKD. The CDR3 totals 18 residues. The CDR3 loop is CAISRRRVQRENPDTQYF. Written as DNA, the CDR3 is TGTGCCATCAGCAGAAGAAGGGTTCAGCGGGAGAACCCAGATACGCAGTATTTT.

V usage is TRBV14 and J usage is TRBJ2-7; the D gene is possibly TRBD1 (6 bases). This CDR3 spans 14 amino acids. Germline assignment: CDR1 SGHDN and CDR2 FVKESK. The V gene lost 1 base and the J gene lost 5 bases, with 12 bases spanning the gap. CDR3 protein: CASSQGQGNHEQYF. In nucleotides, the CDR3 is TGTGCCAGCAGCCAAGGGCAGGGGAACCACGAGCAGTACTTC.

The rearrangement joins TRBV27 to TRBJ2-2; D gene unclear. V lost 0 bases and J 4 bases, leaving 15 bases between the germline ends. In germline, CDR1 is MNHEY, CDR2 SMNVEV (reference sequence). This CDR3 contains 17 residues. For the CDR3, the DNA is TGTGCCAGCAGTTTATCTTATGACGGAGTGGCCACCGGGGAGCTGTTTTTT. It is translated as CASSLSYDGVATGELFF.

J is TRBJ1-4 and V is TRBV5-4; the D is unclear. The CDR3 has 14 residues. V was clipped by 4 bases and J by 5 bases, with 12 bases between them. Germline lookup yields CDR1 SGHNT and CDR2 YYREEE (reference sequence). The CDR3 nucleotides read TGTGCCAGCAGCCGCCGGGATGACAATGAAAAACTGTTTTTT. Its translation: CASSRRDDNEKLFF.